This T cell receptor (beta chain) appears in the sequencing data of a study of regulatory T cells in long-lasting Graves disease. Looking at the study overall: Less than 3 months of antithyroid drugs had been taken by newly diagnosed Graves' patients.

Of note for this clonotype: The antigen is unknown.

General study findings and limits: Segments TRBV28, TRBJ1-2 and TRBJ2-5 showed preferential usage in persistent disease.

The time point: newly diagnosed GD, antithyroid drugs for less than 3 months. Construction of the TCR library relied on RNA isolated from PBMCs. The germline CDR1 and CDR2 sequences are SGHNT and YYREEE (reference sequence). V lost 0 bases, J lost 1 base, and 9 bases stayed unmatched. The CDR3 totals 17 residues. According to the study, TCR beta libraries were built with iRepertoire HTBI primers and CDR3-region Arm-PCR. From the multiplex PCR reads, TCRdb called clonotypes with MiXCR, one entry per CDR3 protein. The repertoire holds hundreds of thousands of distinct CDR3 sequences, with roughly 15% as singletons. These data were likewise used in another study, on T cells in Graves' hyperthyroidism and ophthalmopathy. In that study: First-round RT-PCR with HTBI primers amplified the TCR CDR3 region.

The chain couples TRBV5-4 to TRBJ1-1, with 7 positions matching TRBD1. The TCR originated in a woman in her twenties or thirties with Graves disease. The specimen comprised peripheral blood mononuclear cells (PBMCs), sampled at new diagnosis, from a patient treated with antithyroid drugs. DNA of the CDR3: TGTGCCAGCAGCTTGGTCGACAGGGCCTTCAGGAACACTGAAGCTTTCTTT. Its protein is CASSLVDRAFRNTEAFF.